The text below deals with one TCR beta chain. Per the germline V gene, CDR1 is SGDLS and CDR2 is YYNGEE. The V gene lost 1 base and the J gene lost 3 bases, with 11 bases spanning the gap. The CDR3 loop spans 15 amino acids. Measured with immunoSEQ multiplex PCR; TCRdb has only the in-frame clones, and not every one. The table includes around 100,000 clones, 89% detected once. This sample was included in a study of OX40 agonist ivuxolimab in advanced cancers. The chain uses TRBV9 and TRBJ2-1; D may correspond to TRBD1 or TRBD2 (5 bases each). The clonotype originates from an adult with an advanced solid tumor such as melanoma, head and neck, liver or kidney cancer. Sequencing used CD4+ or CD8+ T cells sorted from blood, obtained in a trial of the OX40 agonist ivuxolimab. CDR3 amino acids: CASSVTGAYYNEQFF. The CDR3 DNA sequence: TGTGCCAGCAGCGTAACCGGGGCCTACTACAATGAGCAGTTCTTC.